The entry below describes one T cell receptor (beta chain). Its antigen is unidentified. The CDR3 is 16 residues long. V shed 3 bases and J shed 2 bases, with 15 bases lying between them. This sample was included in a study of T-cell memory formation after mild COVID-19. General observations from the study: There was a balanced CD4/CD8 profile in clones contracting day 15 to 85, and later expanders leaned CD4+. Memory from before infection featured some responding clones, which suggests cross-reactive memory joined. Mainly in CM and EM were contracting CD4+ clones; CD8+ were in EMRA.

The 5'RACE method, run with constant-segment primers, produced TCR alpha and TCR beta cDNA libraries (carrying sample barcodes and UMIs). TCRdb ran MiXCR on the 5' RACE reads and lists one entry per CDR3 protein. Of roughly 450,000 distinct CDR3 sequences in the sample, about 20% are singletons; the top ten hold 9% to 15%. The chain uses TRBV12-3 or TRBV12-4 and TRBJ2-3; weak D call: TRBD1 (6 bases). The sample was PBMCs or a T cell subset sorted from them (not recorded which). The clonotype was recovered from an adult woman who had mild COVID-19 (a few samples of this study predate the infection). Cell type and time point are not known. CDR3 nucleotide sequence: TGTGCCAGCAGTTTTATTGCGGACAGCTACACAGATACGCAGTATTTT. Protein sequence: CASSFIADSYTDTQYF.